This TCR beta chain is from a study of cytomegalovirus exposure and HLA in healthy donors. Whole-study results and caveats: Reports showed the classifier diagnosing cytomegalovirus status with high specificity and sensitivity. It was 150 to 200 TCR beta chains that were listed as cytomegalovirus-associated.

Sequenced by immunoSEQ multiplex PCR; TCRdb stores in-frame clones only, minus some. The sample lists about 130,000 clones, roughly 89% occurring once. A word on this clone: Its antigen is still unknown.

CDR1 and CDR2 from the germline V gene are MGHDK and SYGVNS. Trimming stripped 1 base from V and 2 bases from J, with 8 bases between. The CDR3 totals 14 residues. The J gene is TRBJ1-1, the V gene TRBV25-1; a weak D match, TRBD1 (5 bases). The material sequenced was PBMCs. This clonotype was sampled from a woman between 18 and 29 years old in good health and CMV-seronegative. CDR3 amino acids: CASSEWGSNTEAFF. The CDR3 coding sequence is TGTGCCAGCAGTGAATGGGGCAGCAACACTGAAGCTTTCTTT.